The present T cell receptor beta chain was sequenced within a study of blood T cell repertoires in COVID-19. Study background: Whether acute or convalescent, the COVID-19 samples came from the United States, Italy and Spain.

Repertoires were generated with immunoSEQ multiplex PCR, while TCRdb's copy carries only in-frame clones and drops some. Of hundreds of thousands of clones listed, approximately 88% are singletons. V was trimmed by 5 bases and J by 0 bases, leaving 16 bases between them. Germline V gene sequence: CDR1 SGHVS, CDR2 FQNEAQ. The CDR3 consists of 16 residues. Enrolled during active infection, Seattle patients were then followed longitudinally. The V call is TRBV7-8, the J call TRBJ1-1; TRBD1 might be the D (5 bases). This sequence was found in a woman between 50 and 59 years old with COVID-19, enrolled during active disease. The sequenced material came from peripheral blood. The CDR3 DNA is TGTGCCAGCAGCCGAGGCAGGGCTTATATGAACACTGAAGCTTTCTTT. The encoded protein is CASSRGRAYMNTEAFF. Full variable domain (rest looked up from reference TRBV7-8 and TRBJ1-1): GAGVSQSPRYKVAKRGQDVALRCDPISGHVSLFWYQQALGQGPEFLTYFQNEAQLDKSGLPSDRFFAERPEGSVSTLKIQRTQQEDSAVYLCASSRGRAYMNTEAFFGQGTRLTVV.